The 27 T cell receptor beta chains given below trace back to one sample, sequenced in a study of radiotherapy plus CTLA-4 blockade in lung cancer. Method: immunoSEQ multiplex PCR; TCRdb's copy keeps in-frame clones and lacks some. Of 50,000 to 85,000 clones in the sample, over 80% were seen once. Here the sequenced sample was peripheral blood, taken from a patient treated with radiotherapy plus ipilimumab. The origin of the receptors is a human donor with non-small cell lung cancer who had a partial response to radiotherapy plus ipilimumab.

The rearrangement joins TRBV28 to TRBJ2-5, with no clear D. The CDR3 contains 13 residues. Germline assignment: CDR1 MDHEN and CDR2 SYDVKM. V was cut by 5 bases and J by 5 bases, with 12 bases left in between. The CDR3 coding sequence is TGTGCCAGCAGTGGTCCCCCCCGGGAGACCCAGTACTTC. This codes for CASSGPPRETQYF.

This clone showed up just a few times. This chain connects TRBV5-6 to TRBJ1-3; tentatively, D is TRBD1 (6 bases). Trimming left V 0 bases short and J 4 bases short, with 8 bases between. The length of the CDR3 is 14 residues. Germline CDR1 SGHDT, CDR2 YYEEEE. CDR3 protein: CASSLGGPGNTIYF. The DNA for the CDR3 is TGTGCCAGCAGCTTGGGGGGGCCGGGAAACACCATATATTTT. The complete variable domain, with remaining parts taken from reference TRBV5-6 and TRBJ1-3, reads DAGVTQSPTHLIKTRGQQVTLRCSPKSGHDTVSWYQQALGQGPQFIFQYYEEEERQRGNFPDRFSGHQFPNYSSELNVNALLLGDSALYLCASSLGGPGNTIYFGEGSWLTVV.

The chain combines TRBV19 with TRBJ2-3; TRBD1 might be the D (5 bases). This CDR3 is 17 amino acids long. Per the germline V gene, CDR1 is LNHDA and CDR2 is SQIVND (reference sequence). The V and J ends lost 2 bases and 1 base respectively, with 16 bases between them. CDR3 coding DNA: TGTGCCAGTAGTATAAACGGTGGGGCGGTAGGCACAGATACGCAGTATTTT. Protein product: CASSINGGAVGTDTQYF.

The chain uses TRBV28 and TRBJ1-3; possible D gene TRBD1, 6 bases. Per germline, CDR1 MDHEN and CDR2 SYDVKM. This CDR3 is built from 16 residues. V lost 6 bases to trimming and J lost 4 bases, with 19 bases between them. The CDR3 here is CASSLGGYGAGNTIYF. The CDR3 DNA sequence: TGTGCCAGCAGCTTAGGGGGGTACGGGGCAGGAAACACCATATATTTT.

The chain combines TRBV7-3 with TRBJ2-2; 8 bases match TRBD1. The V segment lost 4 bases and the J segment 5 bases; nucleotides outside the gene matches: 6. The germline V gene encodes CDR1 SGHTA and CDR2 FQGTGA. The CDR3 has 15 residues. CDR3 nucleotide sequence: TGTGCCAGCAGCTCCGGACAGGGACGGACCGGGGAGCTGTTTTTT. Its translation: CASSSGQGRTGELFF.

The V call is TRBV7-6, the J call TRBJ1-4, with 9 positions matching TRBD1. The germline V gene has CDR1 SGHVS and CDR2 FNYEAQ. This CDR3 has 15 residues. The junction had 1 base not matched to a gene; V was cut back by 1 base and J by 4 bases. The CDR3 DNA is TGTGCCAGCAGCTTAGGGGGACAGGGTAATGAAAAACTGTTTTTT. Translating gives CASSLGGQGNEKLFF.

This chain connects TRBV18 to TRBJ2-6; D remains ambiguous. Germline loops: CDR1 KGHSH, CDR2 LQKENI. The CDR3 runs 16 residues. V gave up 2 bases and J gave up 0 bases, with 8 bases separating them. The CDR3 protein is CASSPLSYSGANVLTF. CDR3 DNA: TGTGCCAGCTCACCATTGTCGTACTCTGGGGCCAACGTCCTGACTTTC.

The chain links TRBV4-2 to TRBJ1-4; D perhaps matches TRBD1 (5 bases). In germline, CDR1 is LGHNA, CDR2 YNFKEQ. The CDR3 extends over 16 amino acids. The V gene lost 0 bases and the J gene lost 4 bases, with 12 bases spanning the gap. CDR3 residues: CASSQDFRQFNEKLFF. The CDR3 DNA reads as TGTGCCAGCAGCCAAGATTTTCGACAGTTTAATGAAAAACTGTTTTTT.

This clone was counted a single time. The CDR3 protein is CASSLRSTYEQYF. DNA for the CDR3: TGTGCCAGCAGCTTACGATCTACCTACGAGCAGTACTTC. The gene calls are TRBV11-3 and TRBJ2-7; D remains ambiguous. Trimming took 2 bases from V and 2 from J, leaving 7 bases between them. The CDR3 extends over 13 amino acids. Germline V gene sequence: CDR1 SGHNT, CDR2 YENEEA. Using reference TRBV11-3 and TRBJ2-7 for the parts outside the CDR3, the full variable domain is EAGVVQSPRYKIIEKKQPVAFWCNPISGHNTLYWYLQNLGQGPELLIRYENEEAVDDSQLPKDRFSAERLKGVDSTLKIQPAELGDSAVYLCASSLRSTYEQYFGPGTRLTVT.

This chain uses TRBV9 with TRBJ1-2; D unresolved. V was shortened by 0 bases and J by 8 bases, with 14 bases between the two germline ends. From germline, CDR1 is SGDLS and CDR2 YYNGEE. This CDR3 spans 14 amino acids. This CDR3 is CASSVDSGSSGYTF. CDR3 sequence (DNA): TGTGCCAGCAGCGTAGATTCGGGGTCCTCCGGCTACACCTTC.

CDR3 sequence: CASSHSQGLNTGELFF. The CDR3 DNA sequence: TGTGCCAGCAGCCATTCCCAGGGGTTGAACACCGGGGAGCTGTTTTTT. The chain is built from TRBV7-6 and TRBJ2-2; tentatively, D is TRBD1 (6 bases). The CDR3 consists of 16 residues. Looked up from germline, CDR1 is SGHVS and CDR2 is FNYEAQ. V dropped 5 bases and J dropped 1 base, with 14 bases sitting between them.

The chain links TRBV11-2 to TRBJ2-2, with D maybe TRBD1 (5 bases). Germline CDR1 reads SGHAT; CDR2 reads FQNNGV. The V and J ends lost 6 bases and 4 bases respectively, with 15 bases between them. The CDR3 totals 15 residues. CDR3 bases: TGTGCCAGCAGTCCCCTGGGGCAAGGCACCGGGGAGCTGTTTTTT. Amino acids: CASSPLGQGTGELFF.

The J gene is TRBJ2-7, the V gene TRBV9; 10 nucleotides line up with TRBD2. The CDR3 consists of 15 residues. The V gene end was trimmed by 4 bases and the J gene end by 5 bases; junction bases not matched to a gene: 9. Germline loops: CDR1 SGDLS, CDR2 YYNGEE. The CDR3 DNA follows: TGTGCCAGCAGCCCCCCGGGGACTAGCGATCACGAGCAGTACTTC. It translates to CASSPPGTSDHEQYF. Using reference TRBV9 and TRBJ2-7 for the parts outside the CDR3, the full variable domain is DSGVTQTPKHLITATGQRVTLRCSPRSGDLSVYWYQQSLDQGLQFLIQYYNGEERAKGNILERFSAQQFPDLHSELNLSSLELGDSALYFCASSPPGTSDHEQYFGPGTRLTVT.

This clone was seen a handful of times. This sequence joins TRBV5-1 and TRBJ1-2; D not certain. Looked up from germline, CDR1 is SGHRS and CDR2 is YFSETQ. The CDR3 runs 14 residues. V gave up 1 base and J gave up 2 bases, with 9 bases separating them. CDR3 amino acids: CASSLQEGNYGYTF. The DNA for the CDR3 is TGCGCCAGCAGCTTGCAGGAAGGCAACTATGGCTACACCTTC.

V gene TRBV6-5 combines with J gene TRBJ2-7; D not resolved. V was shortened by 7 bases and J by 2 bases, with 12 bases between the two germline ends. The CDR3 length is 13 residues. In germline, CDR1 is MNHEY, CDR2 SVGAGI. The CDR3 is CASTSPFAYEQYF. CDR3 bases: TGTGCCAGCACCTCCCCCTTTGCCTACGAGCAGTACTTC.

The CDR3 region is CASSLRMVGTGGNEQFF. In DNA, the CDR3 is TGTGCCAGCAGCTTAAGAATGGTGGGGACAGGAGGTAATGAGCAGTTCTTC. This chain uses TRBV7-3 with TRBJ2-1, with 8 bases lining up with TRBD1. CDR3 length: 17 amino acids. Germline loops: CDR1 SGHTA, CDR2 FQGTGA. The J segment lost 7 bases and the V segment lost 1 base, leaving 12 bases of the junction unmatched.

The rearrangement links TRBV7-3 to TRBJ2-3; TRBD2 is a possible D gene (5 bases). V was trimmed by 1 base and J by 0 bases, leaving 11 bases between them. This CDR3 contains 16 residues. Germline CDR1 is SGHTA and CDR2 is FQGTGA. CDR3 in DNA: TGTGCCAGCAGCTTAATAGGCAGGACTAGCACAGATACGCAGTATTTT. This translates into CASSLIGRTSTDTQYF.

This clone was recorded once. The CDR3 coding sequence is TGTGCCAGCAGCCGTGGCCGGGACAGGCTCCACGAGCAGTACTTC. Its protein is CASSRGRDRLHEQYF. This sequence joins TRBV11-3 and TRBJ2-7; 8 bases align to TRBD1. CDR1 and CDR2 from the germline V gene are SGHNT and YENEEA. There are 15 residues in the CDR3. V was clipped by 5 bases and J by 5 bases; unmatched bases: 11.

CDR3 amino acids: CASSQLTIGEQYF. CDR3 nucleotides: TGTGCCAGCAGCCAACTCACGATCGGCGAGCAGTACTTC. V and J are TRBV5-5 and TRBJ2-7; D remains unclear. Germline values: CDR1 SGHKS, CDR2 YYEKEE (reference sequence). This CDR3 region has 13 residues. Trimming took off 4 bases at V and 6 bases at J, with 14 bases between the two ends.

This clone was detected a few times. The chain joins TRBV7-9 to TRBJ1-4, with D tentatively TRBD1 (6 bases). This CDR3 is 15 amino acids long. The germline gives CDR1 SEHNR, CDR2 FQNEAQ (reference sequence). V was clipped by 1 base and J by 3 bases, with 9 bases between them. The CDR3 reads CASSLVTGSNEKLFF. The CDR3 bases are TGTGCCAGCAGCTTAGTAACAGGGTCTAATGAAAAACTGTTTTTT.

The CDR3: CASSLAGGFSNQPQHF. As DNA, the CDR3 is TGTGCCAGCAGCCTAGCAGGGGGGTTTAGCAATCAGCCCCAGCATTTT. The chain uses TRBV27 and TRBJ1-5; TRBD1 aligns across 7 bases. Germline trimming cut 6 bases from V and 0 bases from J; bases unmatched to any gene: 8. Per germline, CDR1 MNHEY and CDR2 SMNVEV (reference sequence). This CDR3 region has 16 residues.

V usage is TRBV18 and J usage is TRBJ1-1, with 12 positions matching TRBD1. This CDR3 is 17 amino acids long. Trimming cost V 3 bases and J 0 bases; bases outside gene matches: 5. The V gene's germline CDR1 is KGHSH and CDR2 LQKENI. The CDR3 DNA reads as TGTGCCAGCTCACCGGCGGGACAGGGGGCGATGAACACTGAAGCTTTCTTT. Protein product: CASSPAGQGAMNTEAFF.

The chain combines TRBV19 with TRBJ2-7; possibly TRBD2 for D (6 bases). The CDR3 is 15 residues long. Trimming shortened V by 5 bases and J by 0 bases, and 14 bases separated the two germline ends. Germline V gene data show CDR1 as LNHDA and CDR2 as SQIVND (reference sequence). CDR3 bases: TGTGCCAGTAGTCTCCGGGACTCCGCCTCCTACGAGCAGTACTTC. Translation: CASSLRDSASYEQYF.

This sequence joins TRBV7-2 and TRBJ2-3; 11 positions match TRBD2. Germline values: CDR1 SGHTA, CDR2 FQGNSA. With V trimmed by 5 bases and J by 8 bases, 12 bases remained unmatched. The length of the CDR3 is 16 residues. CDR3 in DNA: TGTGCCAGCAGCACGGGGAGTAGCGGGAGGGGAGGTACGCAGTATTTT. Residues: CASSTGSSGRGGTQYF.

This clone was seen just once. The chain couples TRBV2 to TRBJ1-4; D uncertain. The V and J ends lost 6 bases and 7 bases respectively, with 15 bases between them. CDR3 length: 14 residues. The V gene's germline CDR1 is SNHLY and CDR2 FYNNEI. The CDR3 loop reads CASRPSWPGEKLFF. Written as DNA, the CDR3 is TGTGCCAGCAGACCAAGCTGGCCAGGTGAAAAACTGTTTTTT.

V gene TRBV7-9 combines with J gene TRBJ2-7, with TRBD2 as a possible D gene (6 bases). The CDR3 contains 13 residues. Germline-derived CDR1 and CDR2 are SEHNR and FQNEAQ (reference sequence). V was clipped by 5 bases and J by 4 bases, with 12 bases between them. The CDR3 region is CASSLLGGYEQYF. The CDR3 bases are TGTGCCAGCAGCCTACTCGGGGGTTACGAGCAGTACTTC.

V and J are TRBV7-9 and TRBJ2-3; TRBD2 matches 12 bases. The junction had 6 bases not matched to a gene; V was cut back by 4 bases and J by 4 bases. The length of the CDR3 is 16 residues. Germline assignment: CDR1 SEHNR and CDR2 FQNEAQ (reference sequence). CDR3 DNA sequence: TGTGCCAGCAGCTCCGGACTAGCGGGACTGGCAGATACGCAGTATTTT. Its translation: CASSSGLAGLADTQYF. Full variable domain (outside the CDR3, taken from reference TRBV7-9 and TRBJ2-3): DTGVSQNPRHKITKRGQNVTFRCDPISEHNRLYWYRQTLGQGPEFLTYFQNEAQLEKSRLLSDRFSAERPKGSFSTLEIQRTEQGDSAMYLCASSSGLAGLADTQYFGPGTRLTVL.